What follows are 23 T cell receptor delta chains derived from one specimen sequenced in a study of delta chains in infants with herpesvirus infections. Reverse transcription of PBMC RNA used primers specific for the gamma and delta chains. TCRdb reprocessed the RT-PCR reads using CATT. In the table there are over a thousand delta-chain clones, 25% to 30% of which are singletons. The sample in question was peripheral blood, obtained at time point 1 of longitudinal follow-up. These receptors all stem from a human donor who was a Ugandan infant, either HIV-exposed or HIV-unexposed (not recorded which).

By share, this clone counts as large. The gene calls are TRDV1 and TRDJ2, with 9 bases lining up with TRDD2. CDR1 is TSWWSYY, CDR2 QGS, per germline. The J segment lost 0 bases and the V segment lost 5 bases, leaving 19 bases of the junction unmatched. The CDR3 length is 21 residues. CDR3 in amino acids: CALGTPSYAGDRGALTAQLFF. The CDR3 nucleotides read TGTGCTCTTGGGACTCCTTCCTACGCGGGGGACCGGGGTGCTTTGACAGCACAACTCTTCTTT.

By share of the sample, this clone is large. The rearrangement uses TRDV3 and TRDJ1; 12 bases fit TRDD3. The CDR3 totals 18 residues. J was trimmed by 4 bases and V by 4 bases; bases with no gene match: 19. CDR1 TVYSNPD and CDR2 GDNSRS come from the germline V gene (reference sequence). The CDR3 DNA is TGTGCCTCCGGCCTTCCTGGGGGATACGCGAAGGTTAACGATAAACTCATCTTT. Its protein is CASGLPGGYAKVNDKLIF. The full variable domain, in which reference TRDV3 and TRDJ1 provide the parts outside the CDR3, is CDKVTQSSPDQTVASGSEVVLLCTYDTVYSNPDLFWYRIRPDYSFQFVFYGDNSRSEGADFTQGRFSVKHILTQKAFHLVISPVRTEDSATYYCASGLPGGYAKVNDKLIFGKGTRVTVEP.

J is TRDJ1 and V is TRDV1, with TRDD3 matching 11 bases. The CDR3 runs to 19 residues. Germline lookup yields CDR1 TSWWSYY and CDR2 QGS. V trimming: 0 bases; J trimming: 3 bases; junction bases outside the gene matches: 12. CDR3 residues: CALGELGKGGGYGPDKLIF. DNA of the CDR3: TGTGCTCTTGGGGAACTTGGGAAAGGTGGGGGATACGGTCCCGATAAACTCATCTTT.

Comments on this clone: Germline is not matched at one junction end, which may reflect a read error. The CDR3 sequence: CALGELLFPRPGEPQFDKLIF. The CDR3, as DNA: TGTGCTCTTGGGGAACTACTCTTTCCTAGACCGGGGGAACCCCAGTTCGATAAACTCATCTTC. V gene TRDV1 combines with J gene TRDJ1; the D call may be TRDD2 or TRDD3 (6 bases each). This CDR3 has 21 amino acids. Germline V gene lookup returns CDR1 TSWWSYY and CDR2 QGS.

This clone is large in the sample. This rearrangement joins TRDV2 to TRDJ1; 7 bases align to TRDD3. Germline trimming cut 3 bases from V and 4 bases from J; bases unmatched to any gene: 10. The CDR3 runs 15 residues. The V gene's germline CDR1 is GEAIGNYY and CDR2 EKD. CDR3: CACDYWGKKGDKLIF. The DNA of the CDR3 is TGTGCCTGTGACTACTGGGGAAAAAAGGGCGATAAACTCATCTTT.

This clone is termed large (0.1 to 1%). J is TRDJ1 and V is TRAV38-2/DV8; the D gene could be TRDD2 or TRDD3 (7 bases each). Germline CDR1 and CDR2: TSESDYY and QEAYKQQN. V lost 2 bases, J lost 4 bases, and 21 bases lay in between. The CDR3 spans 17 residues. The CDR3 DNA is TGTGCTTATAGGAGTGGCCTTCCTCGGGGGATCATCGATAAACTCATCTTT. Translated, it gives CAYRSGLPRGIIDKLIF.

In its sample, this clone was seen once. This may be a read error: a much more frequent sequence differs by one nucleotide. The V gene is TRDV1, the J gene TRDJ2, with TRDD3 matching 8 bases. Germline CDR1 and CDR2: TSWWSYY and QGS. The CDR3 extends over 20 amino acids. CDR3 loop: CALGELELLVLGVLTAQRFF. DNA of the CDR3: TGTGCTCTTGGGGAACTTGAGCTCCTCGTACTGGGGGTTTTGACAGCACAACGCTTCTTT.

In regard to this clone: A far larger clone is off by one base, so a read error is likely. V is TRDV1 and J is TRDJ1; TRDD3 matches at 8 bases. CDR3 length equals 22 residues. Germline loops: CDR1 TSWWSYY, CDR2 QGS. CDR3 in DNA: TGTGCTATTGGGGAACTACGTACTGCCAACTGGGGGGGCGGCACGTACACCGATAAACTCATCTTT. This codes for CAIGELRTANWGGGTYTDKLIF.

A word on this clone: A far larger clone is one base from this, pointing to a likely read error. The chain is built from TRAV38-2/DV8 and TRDJ1, with 8 bases that match TRDD2. CDR3 length equals 19 residues. V lost 9 bases, J lost 3 bases, and 25 bases stayed unmatched. Germline V gene lookup returns CDR1 TSESDYY and CDR2 QEAYKQQN. The chain's CDR3 is CACLPTPCLSPSDPDKLIF. Written as DNA, the CDR3 is TGTGCTTGTCTTCCTACGCCCTGCTTATCCCCCTCTGATCCCGATAAACTCATCTTT.

By share, this clone ranks as large (0.1 to 1%). The V gene is TRDV1, the J gene TRDJ1, with a weak D call TRDD3 (6 bases). The CDR3 covers 14 residues. Trimming took off 5 bases at V and 2 bases at J, with 12 bases between the two ends. The V gene's germline CDR1 is TSWWSYY and CDR2 QGS. The CDR3 DNA reads as TGTGCTCTTGGGTATGGGGGTAAAACCGATAAACTCATCTTT. Translated, it gives CALGYGGKTDKLIF.

The V and J genes are TRDV1 and TRDJ1, with 7 nucleotides matching TRDD3. V was clipped by 1 base and J by 0 bases; unmatched bases: 17. The CDR3 runs 20 residues. CDR1 is TSWWSYY, CDR2 QGS, per germline. Here the CDR3 DNA reads TGTGCTCTTGGGGAACAGACCCCTTTCTGGGGGGCCGAATACACCGATAAACTCATCTTT. Residues: CALGEQTPFWGAEYTDKLIF.

This chain links TRDV1 with TRDJ1; 10 bases are shared with TRDD3. Trimming at V came to 3 bases and at J to 4 bases, leaving 17 bases not matched to a gene. The CDR3 has 19 residues. Per germline, CDR1 TSWWSYY and CDR2 QGS. As DNA, the CDR3 is TGTGCTCTTGGGGACGTTCCCCACTGGGGGATTCAAGGCGTCGATAAACTCATCTTT. It translates to CALGDVPHWGIQGVDKLIF.

The rearrangement links TRAV29/DV5 to TRDJ1; the match to TRDD2 covers 7 bases. CDR1 is NSMFDY, CDR2 ISSIKDK, per germline. Losses at the gene ends were 1 base for V and 0 bases for J; bases not matched to a gene: 21. The CDR3 is 20 amino acids. CDR3 bases: TGTGCAGCAAGCACATTCCTACCCTTGGGTGCACCCTCTTACACCGATAAACTCATCTTT. It encodes CAASTFLPLGAPSYTDKLIF. Together with reference TRAV29/DV5 and TRDJ1, the CDR3 gives the full variable domain: DQQVKQNSPSLSVQEGRISILNCDYTNSMFDYFLWYKKYPAEGPTFLISISSIKDKNEDGRFTVFLNKSAKHLSLHIVPSQPGDSAVYFCAASTFLPLGAPSYTDKLIFGKGTRVTVEP.

With regard to this clone: A read error is possible here, since a much larger clone lies one base away. The chain employs TRDV1 and TRDJ2; no reliable D call. V shed 0 bases and J shed 6 bases, with 23 bases lying between them. Germline CDR1 reads TSWWSYY; CDR2 reads QGS. This CDR3 is 19 amino acids long. CDR3 sequence reads: CALGELPFAHDSSPAQLFF. CDR3 coding DNA: TGTGCTCTTGGGGAACTACCGTTCGCGCATGATTCTTCTCCAGCACAACTCTTCTTT.

In its sample, this clone ranks as medium-sized. The rearrangement uses TRDV1 and TRDJ1; D remains ambiguous. This CDR3 is 18 amino acids long. V was shortened by 5 bases and J by 0 bases, with 22 bases between the two germline ends. The germline V gene has CDR1 TSWWSYY and CDR2 QGS. DNA for the CDR3: TGTGCTCTTGGGCCACACAAAAGGGGTACCCCGTACACCGATAAACTCATCTTT. Translating gives CALGPHKRGTPYTDKLIF.

Details on this clone: A read error may explain this, as a much larger clone is one base away. Other DNA sequences in the same sample also yield this CDR3. The chain has TRAV29/DV5 and TRDJ3, with 9 bases aligning to TRDD3. There are 20 residues in the CDR3. With 1 base clipped from V and 0 bases from J, the junction kept 11 bases outside the gene matches. Germline CDR1 is NSMFDY and CDR2 is ISSIKDK. The CDR3 nucleotides read TGTGCAGCAAGCCAGGTACTGGGGGACAGCATCTCCTGGGACACCCGACAGATGTTTTTC. It encodes CAASQVLGDSISWDTRQMFF.

By frequency in the sample, this clone is large (0.1 to 1%). V is TRDV1 and J is TRDJ1; the match to TRDD3 covers 8 bases. This CDR3 is built from 18 residues. V gave up 7 bases and J gave up 0 bases; unmatched junction bases: 16. CDR1 and CDR2 from the germline V gene are TSWWSYY and QGS. CDR3 bases: TGTGCTCTTGCCACCTCCGCAAAGAATGGGGGATACACCGATAAACTCATCTTT. Translation: CALATSAKNGGYTDKLIF.

Comment on this clone: The sample holds other DNA sequences that translate to the same CDR3. The J gene is TRDJ3, the V gene TRDV2; 10 bases fit TRDD3. V trimming: 0 bases; J trimming: 1 base; junction bases outside the gene matches: 2. The CDR3 sequence is 18 residues long. CDR1 GEAIGNYY and CDR2 EKD come from the germline V gene. The CDR3 DNA reads TGTGCCTGTGACACCGCTGGGGGATATTCCTGGGACACCCGACAGATGTTTTTC. It translates to CACDTAGGYSWDTRQMFF.

The chain employs TRDV1 and TRDJ1; TRDD3 aligns across 12 bases. The germline V gene encodes CDR1 TSWWSYY and CDR2 QGS. This CDR3 contains 18 residues. V gave up 6 bases and J gave up 1 base; unmatched junction bases: 12. The CDR3 loop is CALGLFVLGDTGTDKLIF. In nucleotides, the CDR3 is TGTGCTCTTGGTCTCTTCGTACTGGGGGATACTGGCACCGATAAACTCATCTTT.

CDR3: CALEQGTGGAPYTDKLIF. In nucleotides, the CDR3 is TGTGCCTTAGAACAAGGTACTGGGGGAGCCCCGTACACCGATAAACTCATCTTT. The chain carries TRDV3 and TRDJ1; 9 positions match TRDD3. The germline V gene encodes CDR1 TVYSNPD and CDR2 GDNSRS (reference sequence). V gave up 3 bases and J gave up 0 bases; unmatched junction bases: 17. CDR3 length equals 18 residues.

Turning to this clone: The same CDR3 also results from other DNA sequences found in this sample. J is TRDJ1 and V is TRAV38-2/DV8; 8 bases match TRDD3. Germline V gene lookup returns CDR1 TSESDYY and CDR2 QEAYKQQN. CDR3 length: 21 residues. Losses at the gene ends were 0 bases for V and 0 bases for J; bases not matched to a gene: 19. CDR3 DNA sequence: TGTGCTTATAGGAGCGCGAAACGGCCTCCGTACTGGGGGGTGTACACCGATAAACTCATCTTT. Its protein is CAYRSAKRPPYWGVYTDKLIF.

V and J are TRDV1 and TRDJ1; 8 bases are shared with TRDD3. V dropped 0 bases and J dropped 0; count of bases not matched to a gene: 12. This CDR3 is 19 amino acids long. The germline CDR1 and CDR2 sequences are TSWWSYY and QGS. CDR3 nucleotide sequence: TGTGCTCTTGGGGAACTACGATCCTCAGTACTGGGGGACACCGATAAACTCATCTTT. It specifies CALGELRSSVLGDTDKLIF.

The chain links TRDV1 to TRDJ1, with 13 bases fitting TRDD3. CDR3 length: 24 amino acids. Germline-derived CDR1 and CDR2 are TSWWSYY and QGS. The V and J ends lost 2 bases and 2 bases, in that order; junction bases with no gene match: 26. The CDR3 region is CALGESLLPPRTGGYALGTDKLIF. The DNA for the CDR3 is TGTGCTCTTGGGGAATCTTTACTTCCCCCTCGTACTGGGGGATACGCTCTCGGGACCGATAAACTCATCTTT.